The 17 T cell receptor beta chains below were found in one sample sequenced in a study of memory CD4+ T cells and cytomegalovirus serostatus. The sort gate was single viable CD3+CD4+CD8-CD45RO+ cells for memory CD4+ T cells. Profiling relied on immunoSEQ multiplex PCR, and the TCRdb table lists in-frame clones only, not all of them. Of just under 65,000 clones listed, around 77% are singletons. Source material: memory CD4+ T cells from blood. The receptors here all came from an adult in good health and CMV-seronegative.

This chain uses TRBV5-1 with TRBJ2-1; TRBD2 matches 10 bases. The germline V gene encodes CDR1 SGHRS and CDR2 YFSETQ. With V trimmed by 5 bases and J by 10 bases, 12 bases remained unmatched. The CDR3 covers 15 residues. CDR3 nucleotide sequence: TGCGCCAGCAGTGGAAGGACTAGCGGTCCTGGGGAGCAGTTCTTC. Translating gives CASSGRTSGPGEQFF.

The chain links TRBV7-8 to TRBJ2-7; maybe TRBD2 (6 bases). The CDR3 spans 15 residues. The germline V and J ends were trimmed by 0 bases and 3 bases, with 12 bases remaining between them. The V gene's germline CDR1 is SGHVS and CDR2 FQNEAQ. The CDR3 loop reads CASSLAETSFYEQYF. The DNA of the CDR3 is TGTGCCAGCAGCTTAGCGGAGACTAGTTTCTACGAGCAGTACTTC.

This sequence joins TRBV11-2 and TRBJ2-2; the D gene could be TRBD1 or TRBD2 (5 bases each). V dropped 6 bases and J dropped 1 base, with 15 bases sitting between them. CDR1 and CDR2 (germline): SGHAT, FQNNGV. This CDR3 region has 16 residues. CDR3 residues: CASRGGAGLNTGELFF. The CDR3 region has the DNA TGTGCCAGCAGGGGTGGGGCGGGTTTGAACACCGGGGAGCTGTTTTTT.

The genes are TRBV12-2 and TRBJ2-1. TRBV12-2 corresponds to a pseudogene. The CDR3 is 18 residues long. The CDR3 region has the DNA TGTGCAAGTCGCTTAGGATTAGCTTGGGGGAACCCCTACAATGAGCAGTTCTTC. This sequence encodes CASRLGLAWGNPYNEQFF.

The chain has TRBV7-9 and TRBJ1-1; 7 bases align to TRBD1. V shed 5 bases, J shed 2 bases, and the junction held 8 bases outside the gene matches. CDR1 and CDR2 (germline): SEHNR, FQNEAQ (reference sequence). CDR3 length: 15 residues. The CDR3 bases are TGTGCCAGCAGCGCAGAGGACAGGATTAACACTGAAGCTTTCTTT. This translates into CASSAEDRINTEAFF.

The rearrangement uses TRBV29-1 and TRBJ2-3, with a tentative D call TRBD2 (6 bases). The CDR3 is 13 amino acids. Between the trimmed V and J ends, which lost 4 bases and 2 bases, there was a span of 10 bases. CDR1 is SQVTM, CDR2 ANQGSEA, per germline. This CDR3 is CSVGGDNTDTQYF. The CDR3 DNA is TGCAGCGTTGGGGGGGATAACACAGATACGCAGTATTTT.

J is TRBJ1-5 and V is TRBV30; possibly TRBD1 for D (5 bases). Germline CDR1 and CDR2: GTSNPN and SVGIG (reference sequence). With 4 bases removed from V and 4 bases from J, the gap between germline ends came to 17 bases. The CDR3 is 15 amino acids. CDR3 in amino acids: CAWKGSGGRNQPQHF. The CDR3 bases are TGTGCCTGGAAAGGGTCGGGGGGTCGAAATCAGCCCCAGCATTTT. The variable domain in full, with the rest retrieved from reference TRBV30 and TRBJ1-5, is SQTIHQWPATLVQPVGSPLSLECTVEGTSNPNLYWYRQAAGRGLQLLFYSVGIGQISSEVPQNLSASRPQDRQFILSSKKLLLSDSGFYLCAWKGSGGRNQPQHFGDGTRLSIL.

The genes are TRBV7-9 and TRBJ2-2, with 7 bases aligning to TRBD1. The germline gives CDR1 SEHNR, CDR2 FQNEAQ (reference sequence). The ends lost 5 bases at V and 7 bases at J; junction bases unmatched: 7. The CDR3 extends over 14 amino acids. The CDR3 DNA reads TGTGCCAGCAGCCTACAATCAGGGGGCGGGGAGCTGTTTTTT. This encodes CASSLQSGGGELFF.

J is TRBJ2-3 and V is TRBV2, with D tentatively TRBD1 or TRBD2 (6 bases each). Germline-derived CDR1 and CDR2 are SNHLY and FYNNEI. The CDR3 is 16 residues long. V shed 1 base and J shed 5 bases, with 16 bases lying between them. The CDR3 DNA is TGTGCCAGCAGTGAAGGGGGGGCCGTGTTTGGAGATACGCAGTATTTT. It translates to CASSEGGAVFGDTQYF. Together with reference TRBV2 and TRBJ2-3, the CDR3 gives the full variable domain: EPEVTQTPSHQVTQMGQEVILRCVPISNHLYFYWYRQILGQKVEFLVSFYNNEISEKSEIFDDQFSVERPDGSNFTLKIRSTKLEDSAMYFCASSEGGAVFGDTQYFGPGTRLTVL.

J is TRBJ1-2 and V is TRBV7-2, with TRBD1 matching 7 bases. CDR3 size: 12 residues. CDR1 SGHTA and CDR2 FQGNSA come from the germline V gene. V lost 6 bases, J lost 5 bases, and 3 bases stayed unmatched. This CDR3 reads CASSWDSYGYTF. The CDR3 bases are TGTGCCAGCAGTTGGGACAGTTATGGCTACACCTTC.

There are a few counts of this clone. This rearrangement joins TRBV7-9 to TRBJ2-2; D call uncertain. From germline, CDR1 is SEHNR and CDR2 FQNEAQ (reference sequence). The V gene lost 1 base and the J gene lost 4 bases, with 4 bases spanning the gap. The CDR3 loop spans 13 amino acids. The CDR3 sequence: CASSLGITGELFF. CDR3 nucleotides: TGTGCCAGCAGCTTAGGGATCACCGGGGAGCTGTTTTTT.

This chain joins TRBV7-3 and TRBJ2-5; the D gene could be TRBD1 or TRBD2 (5 bases each). The CDR3 loop spans 16 amino acids. V was cut by 0 bases and J by 4 bases, with 15 bases left in between. Germline-derived CDR1 and CDR2 are SGHTA and FQGTGA. This CDR3 reads CASSLTTGSGGETQYF. The CDR3 coding sequence is TGTGCCAGCAGCTTAACGACGGGCAGTGGGGGAGAGACCCAGTACTTC.

This chain connects TRBV7-2 to TRBJ1-2, with D perhaps matching TRBD1 (5 bases). Trimming pared 5 bases from V and 4 bases from J, leaving 11 bases between. Germline values: CDR1 SGHTA, CDR2 FQGNSA. The CDR3 length is 13 residues. CDR3 amino acids: CASSAQEIYGYTF. DNA of the CDR3: TGTGCCAGCAGCGCACAGGAAATCTATGGCTACACCTTC.

The CDR3 spells CASSLGDRGFGGYTF. CDR3 nucleotide sequence: TGTGCCAGCAGCTTAGGGGACAGGGGGTTCGGTGGCTACACCTTC. This sequence joins TRBV7-2 and TRBJ1-2; TRBD1 matches at 11 bases. The CDR3 sequence is 15 residues long. V lost 1 base, J lost 7 bases, and 5 bases stayed unmatched. The germline CDR1 and CDR2 sequences are SGHTA and FQGNSA. The full variable domain, with the rest looked up from reference TRBV7-2 and TRBJ1-2, is GAGVSQSPSNKVTEKGKDVELRCDPISGHTALYWYRQSLGQGLEFLIYFQGNSAPDKSGLPSDRFSAERTGGSVSTLTIQRTQQEDSAVYLCASSLGDRGFGGYTFGSGTRLTVV.

This rearrangement joins TRBV4-1 to TRBJ1-1, with D perhaps matching TRBD1 (6 bases). CDR3 length: 15 amino acids. Germline V gives CDR1 MGHRA, CDR2 YSYEKL. V gave up 3 bases and J gave up 1 base, with 12 bases separating them. The CDR3 DNA sequence: TGCGCCAGCAGCCAGAATTTCAGGGGGAACACTGAAGCTTTCTTT. Its protein product is CASSQNFRGNTEAFF.

The chain combines TRBV5-1 with TRBJ2-3; 10 nucleotides align to TRBD1. The CDR3 is 13 amino acids. From germline, CDR1 is SGHRS and CDR2 YFSETQ. V trimming: 4 bases; J trimming: 11 bases; junction bases outside the gene matches: 7. This CDR3 reads CASSLKDRGLQYF. In DNA form, the CDR3 reads TGCGCCAGCAGCCTAAAGGACAGGGGGTTGCAGTATTTT. The full variable domain, rest sourced from reference TRBV5-1 and TRBJ2-3, is KAGVTQTPRYLIKTRGQQVTLSCSPISGHRSVSWYQQTPGQGLQFLFEYFSETQRNKGNFPGRFSGRQFSNSRSEMNVSTLELGDSALYLCASSLKDRGLQYFGPGTRLTVL.

The rearrangement joins TRBV6-1 to TRBJ2-7; D remains ambiguous. Germline V gene data show CDR1 as MNHNS and CDR2 as SASEGT. The CDR3 is made up of 10 amino acids. The V and J ends lost 3 bases and 6 bases respectively, with 3 bases between them. The CDR3 reads CASSDLEQYF. CDR3 nucleotides: TGTGCCAGCAGTGACCTCGAGCAGTACTTC.